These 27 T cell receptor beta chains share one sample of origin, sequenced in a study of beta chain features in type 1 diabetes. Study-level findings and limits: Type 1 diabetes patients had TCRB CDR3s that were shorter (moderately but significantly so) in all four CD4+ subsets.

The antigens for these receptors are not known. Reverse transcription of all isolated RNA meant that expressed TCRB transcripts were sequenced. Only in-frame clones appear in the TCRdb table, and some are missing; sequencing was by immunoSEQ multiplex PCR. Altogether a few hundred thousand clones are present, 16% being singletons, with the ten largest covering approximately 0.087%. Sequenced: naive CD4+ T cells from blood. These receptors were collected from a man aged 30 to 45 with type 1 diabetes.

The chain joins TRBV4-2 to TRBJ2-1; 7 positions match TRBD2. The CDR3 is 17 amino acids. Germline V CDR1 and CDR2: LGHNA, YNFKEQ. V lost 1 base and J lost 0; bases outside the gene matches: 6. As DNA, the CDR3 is TGTGCCAGCAGCCAAGGAGAACTAGCGATCTCCTACAATGAGCAGTTCTTC. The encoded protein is CASSQGELAISYNEQFF.

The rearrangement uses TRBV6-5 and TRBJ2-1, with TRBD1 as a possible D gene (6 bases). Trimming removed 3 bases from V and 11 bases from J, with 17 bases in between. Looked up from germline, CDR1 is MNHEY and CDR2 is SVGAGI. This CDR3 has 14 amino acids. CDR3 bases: TGTGCCAGCAGTTATATCCGGGACACCGTAAAGCAGTTCTTC. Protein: CASSYIRDTVKQFF.

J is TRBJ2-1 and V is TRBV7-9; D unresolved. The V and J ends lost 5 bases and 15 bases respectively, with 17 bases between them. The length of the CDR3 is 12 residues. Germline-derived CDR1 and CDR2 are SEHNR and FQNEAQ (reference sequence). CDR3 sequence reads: CASSPKRRLLFF. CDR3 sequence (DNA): TGTGCCAGCAGCCCGAAGAGGCGCCTACTGTTCTTC.

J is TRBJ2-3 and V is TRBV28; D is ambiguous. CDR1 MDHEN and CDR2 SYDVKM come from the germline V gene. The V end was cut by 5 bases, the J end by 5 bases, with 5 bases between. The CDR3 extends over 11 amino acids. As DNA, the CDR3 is TGTGCCAGCAGTAAAATAGATACGCAGTATTTT. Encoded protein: CASSKIDTQYF. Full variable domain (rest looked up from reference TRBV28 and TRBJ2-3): DVKVTQSSRYLVKRTGEKVFLECVQDMDHENMFWYRQDPGLGLRLIYFSYDVKMKEKGDIPEGYSVSREKKERFSLILESASTNQTSMYLCASSKIDTQYFGPGTRLTVL.

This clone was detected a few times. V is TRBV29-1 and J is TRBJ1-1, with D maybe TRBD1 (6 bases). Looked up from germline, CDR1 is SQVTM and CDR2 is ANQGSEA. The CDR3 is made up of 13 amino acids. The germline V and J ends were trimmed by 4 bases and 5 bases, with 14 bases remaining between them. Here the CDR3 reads CSVGGQGRTEAFF. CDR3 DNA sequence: TGCAGCGTTGGGGGGCAGGGAAGAACTGAAGCTTTCTTT. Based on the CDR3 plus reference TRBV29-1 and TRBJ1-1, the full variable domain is SAVISQKPSRDICQRGTSLTIQCQVDSQVTMMFWYRQQPGQSLTLIATANQGSEATYESGFVIDKFPISRPNLTFSTLTVSNMSPEDSSIYLCSVGGQGRTEAFFGQGTRLTVV.

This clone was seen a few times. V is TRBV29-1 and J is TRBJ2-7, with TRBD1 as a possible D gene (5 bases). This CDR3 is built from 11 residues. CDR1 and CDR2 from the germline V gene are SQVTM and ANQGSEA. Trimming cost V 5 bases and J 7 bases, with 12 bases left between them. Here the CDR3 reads CSVRGSKEQYF. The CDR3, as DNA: TGCAGCGTTAGGGGAAGTAAGGAGCAGTACTTC.

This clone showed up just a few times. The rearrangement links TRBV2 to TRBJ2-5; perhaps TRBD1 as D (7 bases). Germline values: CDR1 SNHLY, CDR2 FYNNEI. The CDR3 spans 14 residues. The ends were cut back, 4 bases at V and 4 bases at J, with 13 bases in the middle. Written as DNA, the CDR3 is TGTGCCAGCAGTGTTAGACAGGGAGGAGAGACCCAGTACTTC. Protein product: CASSVRQGGETQYF.

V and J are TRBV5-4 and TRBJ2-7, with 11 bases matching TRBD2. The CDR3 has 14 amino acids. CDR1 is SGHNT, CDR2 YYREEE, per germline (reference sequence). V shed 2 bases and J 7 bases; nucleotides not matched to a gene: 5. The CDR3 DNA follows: TGTGCCAGCAGCTTTAGCGGGAGGGCCATTGAGCAGTACTTC. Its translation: CASSFSGRAIEQYF.

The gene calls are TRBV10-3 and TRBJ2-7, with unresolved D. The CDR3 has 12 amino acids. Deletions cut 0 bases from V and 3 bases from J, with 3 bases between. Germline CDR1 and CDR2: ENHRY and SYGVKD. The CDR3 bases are TGTGCCATCAGTGAGTCTAACTACGAGCAGTACTTC. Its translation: CAISESNYEQYF.

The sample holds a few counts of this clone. The CDR3 loop reads CASSSPGAGGETQYF. CDR3 bases: TGTGCCAGCAGCTCGCCGGGGGCCGGGGGAGAGACCCAGTACTTC. J is TRBJ2-5 and V is TRBV5-4; D possibly matches TRBD1 or TRBD2 (6 bases each). Germline lookup yields CDR1 SGHNT and CDR2 YYREEE (reference sequence). The ends were cut back, 3 bases at V and 4 bases at J, with 16 bases in the middle. The CDR3 contains 15 residues.

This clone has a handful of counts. The CDR3 protein is CAIRGTSGSSDTQYF. The CDR3 bases are TGTGCCATCAGAGGGACTAGCGGGAGCTCTGATACGCAGTATTTT. This rearrangement joins TRBV6-5 to TRBJ2-3, with 14 positions matching TRBD2. CDR3 length equals 15 residues. Germline loops: CDR1 MNHEY, CDR2 SVGAGI. The ends lost 10 bases at V and 6 bases at J; junction bases unmatched: 9.

Here the CDR3 DNA reads TGTGCCAGCAGCGTAGGTTCCACGGGTTTGGGAGAGACCCAGTACTTC. This gives the protein CASSVGSTGLGETQYF. This chain connects TRBV9 to TRBJ2-5, with D unclear. The CDR3 consists of 16 residues. V dropped 0 bases and J dropped 4 bases, with 16 bases sitting between them. The germline gives CDR1 SGDLS, CDR2 YYNGEE.

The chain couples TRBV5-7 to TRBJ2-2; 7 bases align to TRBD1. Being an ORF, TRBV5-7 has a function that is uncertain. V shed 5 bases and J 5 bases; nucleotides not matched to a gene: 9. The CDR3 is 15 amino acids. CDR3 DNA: TGTGCCAGCAGTTCGACAGGGAGAAGAACCGGGGAGCTGTTTTTT. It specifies CASSSTGRRTGELFF.

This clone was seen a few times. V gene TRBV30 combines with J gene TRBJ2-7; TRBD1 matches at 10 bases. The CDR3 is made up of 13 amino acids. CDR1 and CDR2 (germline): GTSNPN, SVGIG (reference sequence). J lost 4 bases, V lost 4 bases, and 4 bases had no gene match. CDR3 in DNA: TGTGCCTGGATCCTGGACAGGGGGTACGAGCAGTACTTC. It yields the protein CAWILDRGYEQYF.

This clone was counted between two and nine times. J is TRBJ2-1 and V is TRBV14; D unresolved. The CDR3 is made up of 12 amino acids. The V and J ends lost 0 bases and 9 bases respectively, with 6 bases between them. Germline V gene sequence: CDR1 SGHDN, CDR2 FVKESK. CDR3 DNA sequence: TGTGCCAGCAGCCAAGATCGGACTGAGCAGTTCTTC. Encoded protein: CASSQDRTEQFF.

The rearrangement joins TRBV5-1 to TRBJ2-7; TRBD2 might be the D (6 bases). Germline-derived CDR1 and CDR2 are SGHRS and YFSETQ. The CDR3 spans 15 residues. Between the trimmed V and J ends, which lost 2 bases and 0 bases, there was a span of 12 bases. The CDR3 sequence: CASSFTEEGSYEQYF. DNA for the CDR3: TGCGCCAGCAGCTTCACGGAGGAGGGCTCCTACGAGCAGTACTTC.

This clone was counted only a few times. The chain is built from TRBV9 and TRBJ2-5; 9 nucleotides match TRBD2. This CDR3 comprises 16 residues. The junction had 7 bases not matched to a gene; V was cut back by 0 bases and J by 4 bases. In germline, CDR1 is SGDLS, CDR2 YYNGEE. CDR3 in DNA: TGTGCCAGCAGCGTAGCGGGGCCGACTAGCGGAGAGACCCAGTACTTC. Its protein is CASSVAGPTSGETQYF.

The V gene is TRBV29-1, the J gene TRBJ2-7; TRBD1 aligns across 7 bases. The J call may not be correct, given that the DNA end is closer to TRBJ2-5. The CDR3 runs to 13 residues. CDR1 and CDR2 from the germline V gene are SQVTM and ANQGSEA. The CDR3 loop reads CSDKQGQGETQYF. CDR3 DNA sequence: TGCAGCGACAAACAGGGGCAAGGGGAGACCCAGTACTTC.

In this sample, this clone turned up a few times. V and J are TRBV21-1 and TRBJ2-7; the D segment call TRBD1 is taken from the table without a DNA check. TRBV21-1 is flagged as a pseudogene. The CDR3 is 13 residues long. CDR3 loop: CASSHDRKYEQYF. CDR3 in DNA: TGTGCCAGCAGCCACGACAGAAAATACGAGCAGTACTTC.

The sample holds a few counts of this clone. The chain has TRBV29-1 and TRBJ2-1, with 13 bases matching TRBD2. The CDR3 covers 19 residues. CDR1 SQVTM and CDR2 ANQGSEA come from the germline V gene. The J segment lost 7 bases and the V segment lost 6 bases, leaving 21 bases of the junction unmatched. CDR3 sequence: CSVGGFRLAGGRPDNEQFF. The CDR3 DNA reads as TGCAGCGTCGGTGGCTTTAGACTAGCGGGAGGTAGGCCCGATAATGAGCAGTTCTTC.

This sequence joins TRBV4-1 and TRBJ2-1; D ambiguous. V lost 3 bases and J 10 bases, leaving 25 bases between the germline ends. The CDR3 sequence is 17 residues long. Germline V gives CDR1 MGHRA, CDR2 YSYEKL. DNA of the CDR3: TGCGCCAGCAGCCACCTTGTGGTGGGCACCCGATTTAACGAGCAGTTCTTC. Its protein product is CASSHLVVGTRFNEQFF.

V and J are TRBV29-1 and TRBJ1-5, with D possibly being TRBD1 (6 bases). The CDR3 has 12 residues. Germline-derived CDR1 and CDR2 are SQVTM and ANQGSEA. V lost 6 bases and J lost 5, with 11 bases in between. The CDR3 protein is CSVGGGHQPQHF. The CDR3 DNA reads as TGCAGCGTAGGAGGGGGACATCAGCCCCAGCATTTT. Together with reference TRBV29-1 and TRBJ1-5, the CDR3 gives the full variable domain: SAVISQKPSRDICQRGTSLTIQCQVDSQVTMMFWYRQQPGQSLTLIATANQGSEATYESGFVIDKFPISRPNLTFSTLTVSNMSPEDSSIYLCSVGGGHQPQHFGDGTRLSIL.

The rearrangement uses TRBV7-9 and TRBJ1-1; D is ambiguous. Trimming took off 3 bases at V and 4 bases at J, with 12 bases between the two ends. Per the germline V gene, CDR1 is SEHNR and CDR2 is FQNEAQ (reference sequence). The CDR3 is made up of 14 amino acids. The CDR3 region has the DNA TGTGCCAGCAGCTTGAGGGAGGGAGGCACTGAAGCTTTCTTT. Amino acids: CASSLREGGTEAFF.

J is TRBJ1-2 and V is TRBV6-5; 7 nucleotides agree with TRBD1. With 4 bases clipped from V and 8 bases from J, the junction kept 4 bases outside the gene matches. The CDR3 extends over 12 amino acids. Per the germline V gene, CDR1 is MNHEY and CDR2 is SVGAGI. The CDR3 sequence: CASSSGTDGYTF. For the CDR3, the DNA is TGTGCCAGCAGTTCCGGGACAGACGGCTACACCTTC.

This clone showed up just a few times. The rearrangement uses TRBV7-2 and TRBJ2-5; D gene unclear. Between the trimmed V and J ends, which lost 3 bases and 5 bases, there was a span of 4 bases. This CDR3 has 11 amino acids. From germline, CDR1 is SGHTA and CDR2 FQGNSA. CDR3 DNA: TGTGCCAGCAGCTTCACGGAGACCCAGTACTTC. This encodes CASSFTETQYF.

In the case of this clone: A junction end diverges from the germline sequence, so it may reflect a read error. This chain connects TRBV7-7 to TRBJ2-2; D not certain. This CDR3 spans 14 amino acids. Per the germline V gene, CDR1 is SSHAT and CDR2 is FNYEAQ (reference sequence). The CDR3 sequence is CASSPQFATGELFF. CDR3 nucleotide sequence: TGTGCTAGCAGCCCCCAATTTGCCACCGGGGAGCTGTTTTTT.

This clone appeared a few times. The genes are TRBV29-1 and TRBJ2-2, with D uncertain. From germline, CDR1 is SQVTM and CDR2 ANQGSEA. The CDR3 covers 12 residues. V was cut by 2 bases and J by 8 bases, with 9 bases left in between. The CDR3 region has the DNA TGCAGCGTTGAAAAGTTCCGGGGGGAGCTGTTTTTT. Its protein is CSVEKFRGELFF.